Listed here are 32 T cell receptor beta chains from one sample, sequenced in a study of beta chain features in type 1 diabetes. All of the isolated RNA was reverse transcribed, so expressed TCRB transcripts were sequenced. Sequencing used immunoSEQ multiplex PCR; TCRdb keeps in-frame clones, though not all of them. The repertoire has about 320,000 clones, 13% to 15% of them found once; the top ten carry roughly 6.7%. Sequenced sample: central memory CD4+ T cells from blood. These receptors all come from a man under 40 in good health.

This clone has only one observation. The CDR3 does not close with the conserved phenylalanine or tryptophan, likely indicating a read error. The V call is TRBV11-2, the J call TRBJ2-3, with D unclear. V was pared by 10 bases and J by 2 bases, with 25 bases between. The CDR3 has 17 amino acids. From germline, CDR1 is SGHAT and CDR2 FQNNGV. CDR3 region: CATATYGMVGITDTQYL. CDR3 sequence (DNA): TGTGCCACAGCAACATATGGGATGGTTGGAATCACAGATACGCAGTATCTT.

The chain couples TRBV6-6 to TRBJ2-5; no clear D. V lost 2 bases and J 5 bases, leaving 3 bases between the germline ends. The CDR3 length is 11 residues. In germline, CDR1 is MNHNY, CDR2 SVGAGI (reference sequence). The CDR3 protein is CASSYGETQYF. CDR3 coding DNA: TGTGCCAGCAGTTACGGGGAGACCCAGTACTTC.

The rearrangement uses TRBV6-6 and TRBJ1-2; perhaps TRBD1 as D (5 bases). V lost 3 bases and J lost 6, with 14 bases in between. CDR3 length: 14 amino acids. CDR1 is MNHNY, CDR2 SVGAGI, per germline (reference sequence). CDR3 DNA sequence: TGTGCCAGCAGTTATGAGGCAGGGTCGAATGGCTACACCTTC. Residues: CASSYEAGSNGYTF.

This clone was seen more than once but under ten times. Other DNA sequences within the sample encode an identical CDR3. V gene TRBV18 combines with J gene TRBJ2-3, with D possibly being TRBD1 or TRBD2 (5 bases each). This CDR3 spans 12 amino acids. Germline CDR1 KGHSH, CDR2 LQKENI. V was trimmed by 2 bases and J by 5 bases, leaving 5 bases between them. The CDR3 DNA follows: TGTGCCAGCTCACCAGGGGGAGATACGCAGTATTTT. This gives the protein CASSPGGDTQYF.

This clone turned up a few times. Different DNA sequences within this sample yield the same CDR3. This chain connects TRBV4-1 to TRBJ1-2; 7 nucleotides align to TRBD1. Per the germline V gene, CDR1 is MGHRA and CDR2 is YSYEKL. V shed 1 base and J 5 bases; nucleotides not matched to a gene: 7. The CDR3 runs to 15 residues. This CDR3 is CASSQAPGGAYGYTF. The DNA for the CDR3 is TGCGCCAGCAGCCAAGCCCCAGGGGGGGCTTATGGCTACACCTTC.

CDR3 sequence reads: CASSLSIGRSADTQYF. For the CDR3, the DNA is TGTGCCAGCAGTTTATCGATTGGTCGATCCGCAGATACGCAGTATTTT. The gene calls are TRBV27 and TRBJ2-3; D remains ambiguous. The CDR3 runs to 16 residues. Trimming removed 0 bases at V and 4 bases at J, with 14 bases between. Germline V gene sequence: CDR1 MNHEY, CDR2 SMNVEV (reference sequence).

The chain couples TRBV7-8 to TRBJ2-5, with a possible D match to TRBD1 (7 bases). The length of the CDR3 is 16 residues. V was cut by 1 base and J by 3 bases, with 15 bases left in between. Germline V gene sequence: CDR1 SGHVS, CDR2 FQNEAQ. CDR3 in DNA: TGTGCCAGCAGCTTAGGGGACTGGCAGGGGGAAGAGACCCAGTACTTC. Its translation is CASSLGDWQGEETQYF. Variable domain in full (rest from reference TRBV7-8 and TRBJ2-5): GAGVSQSPRYKVAKRGQDVALRCDPISGHVSLFWYQQALGQGPEFLTYFQNEAQLDKSGLPSDRFFAERPEGSVSTLKIQRTQQEDSAVYLCASSLGDWQGEETQYFGPGTRLLVL.

This clone occurred a few times. This chain connects TRBV28 to TRBJ2-1; 11 bases are shared with TRBD2. The CDR3 length is 14 residues. V was pared by 2 bases and J by 16 bases, with 10 bases of the junction left unmatched. In germline, CDR1 is MDHEN, CDR2 SYDVKM. CDR3 in DNA: TGTGCCAGCAGTTTAGGGGGGCTAGCGGGAGGAAAATTCTTC. Translated, it gives CASSLGGLAGGKFF.

In its sample, this clone was seen a few times. The chain links TRBV5-1 to TRBJ2-3, with D perhaps TRBD1 (5 bases). V was pared by 0 bases and J by 1 base, with 15 bases between. Germline CDR1 is SGHRS and CDR2 is YFSETQ. The CDR3 has 17 amino acids. CDR3 DNA sequence: TGCGCCAGCAGCTTGGATTTTCAGGGTTGGGGCACAGATACGCAGTATTTT. Its protein product is CASSLDFQGWGTDTQYF.

About this clone: Other DNA sequences of this sample code for an identical CDR3. The chain has TRBV7-9 and TRBJ2-5, with D possibly TRBD2 on 6 matching bases. The CDR3 contains 15 residues. Germline CDR1 reads SEHNR; CDR2 reads FQNEAQ (reference sequence). V lost 0 bases and J lost 2, with 10 bases in between. CDR3 sequence: CASSLASGPQETQYF. The DNA of the CDR3 is TGTGCCAGCAGCTTAGCGAGCGGGCCGCAAGAGACCCAGTACTTC.

V and J are TRBV6-5 and TRBJ1-5, with 9 bases identical to TRBD1. V lost 4 bases to trimming and J lost 5 bases; unmatched junction nucleotides: 3. The CDR3 loop spans 14 amino acids. CDR1 is MNHEY, CDR2 SVGAGI, per germline. Written as DNA, the CDR3 is TGTGCCAGCAGTTCGGGACAGGGTGATCAGCCCCAGCATTTT. Its protein is CASSSGQGDQPQHF.

V is TRBV27 and J is TRBJ2-7, with 11 bases identical to TRBD1. Germline V CDR1 and CDR2: MNHEY, SMNVEV (reference sequence). This CDR3 contains 15 residues. The J segment lost 8 bases and the V segment lost 5 bases, leaving 11 bases of the junction unmatched. Here the CDR3 reads CASSPRDRGLNKQYF. As DNA, the CDR3 is TGTGCCAGCAGTCCCCGGGACAGGGGGTTAAACAAGCAGTACTTC.

This clone was counted a few times. This rearrangement joins TRBV5-4 to TRBJ2-7; a possible D gene is TRBD2 (5 bases). CDR1 is SGHNT and CDR2 is YYREEE in the germline V gene (reference sequence). Trimming took off 3 bases at V and 2 bases at J, with 12 bases between the two ends. The CDR3 totals 14 residues. Here the CDR3 DNA reads TGTGCCAGCAGCTCCCCCGGAGGAACCTACGAGCAGTACGTC. Translating it yields CASSSPGGTYEQYV.

This clone was observed once. Other DNA sequences within the sample encode an identical CDR3. The J gene is TRBJ1-5, the V gene TRBV27; D perhaps matches TRBD1 (5 bases). Germline loops: CDR1 MNHEY, CDR2 SMNVEV (reference sequence). The germline V and J ends were trimmed by 4 bases and 2 bases, with 9 bases remaining between them. The CDR3 consists of 14 residues. The CDR3 protein is CASSSQGGNQPQHF. In DNA form, the CDR3 reads TGTGCCAGCAGTTCTCAGGGAGGCAATCAGCCCCAGCATTTT.

This clone was found a few times. V is TRBV28 and J is TRBJ1-4; the D is unclear. V was shortened by 5 bases and J by 8 bases, with 18 bases between the two germline ends. CDR1 is MDHEN, CDR2 SYDVKM, per germline. The CDR3 contains 15 residues. CDR3 sequence (DNA): TGTGCCAGCAGTCCCCCAGGTGCGGAAAGGGAAAAACTGTTTTTT. It specifies CASSPPGAEREKLFF. Combining the CDR3 with reference TRBV28 and TRBJ1-4 gives the whole variable domain DVKVTQSSRYLVKRTGEKVFLECVQDMDHENMFWYRQDPGLGLRLIYFSYDVKMKEKGDIPEGYSVSREKKERFSLILESASTNQTSMYLCASSPPGAEREKLFFGSGTQLSVL.

This chain connects TRBV9 to TRBJ2-2; perhaps TRBD2 as D (5 bases). The germline V gene has CDR1 SGDLS and CDR2 YYNGEE. The ends were cut back, 2 bases at V and 1 base at J, with 6 bases in the middle. There are 14 residues in the CDR3. CDR3 protein: CASSVRENTGELFF. The CDR3 bases are TGTGCCAGCAGCGTCCGGGAGAACACCGGGGAGCTGTTTTTT.

The V call is TRBV11-3, the J call TRBJ1-5; D is undetermined. Trimming took 5 bases from V and 1 from J, leaving 9 bases between them. This CDR3 region has 14 residues. Germline CDR1 is SGHNT and CDR2 is YENEEA. The CDR3 region is CASSPIWSNQPQHF. In nucleotides, the CDR3 is TGTGCCAGCAGCCCGATTTGGAGCAATCAGCCCCAGCATTTT.

This clone was recorded a few times. V gene TRBV21-1 combines with J gene TRBJ1-6. TRBV21-1 counts as a pseudogene. The CDR3 covers 16 residues. CDR3 protein: CASSKPFRGNNSPLHF. The DNA of the CDR3 is TGTGCCAGCAGCAAACCTTTTCGGGGGAACAATTCACCCCTCCACTTT.

This clone occurred a few times. This may stem from a read error, because a much larger clone lies one nucleotide away. This chain links TRBV7-2 with TRBJ2-7; D might be TRBD1 (6 bases). This CDR3 region has 15 residues. V was pared by 5 bases and J by 2 bases, with 16 bases between. CDR1 is SGHTA and CDR2 is FQGNSA in the germline V gene. In DNA form, the CDR3 reads TGTGCCAGCAGCCAAGGGACCCCAGGGGCCTACGAGCAGTACTTC. Protein sequence: CASSQGTPGAYEQYF.

V gene TRBV7-2 combines with J gene TRBJ2-7; 9 bases align to TRBD1. With V trimmed by 5 bases and J by 4 bases, 9 bases remained unmatched. The CDR3 loop spans 15 amino acids. Germline V gives CDR1 SGHTA, CDR2 FQGNSA. As DNA, the CDR3 is TGTGCCAGCAGCCAAGCGGGGACAGGGAATTACGAGCAGTACTTC. Translated, it gives CASSQAGTGNYEQYF.

This clone has only a few counts. The CDR3 sequence: CAASLTSLRRDAGELFF. The CDR3 bases are TGTGCCGCTAGCCTAACAAGCCTCCGGAGAGACGCCGGGGAGCTGTTTTTT. The rearrangement uses TRBV7-9 and TRBJ2-2; tentatively, D is TRBD2 (5 bases). Germline lookup yields CDR1 SEHNR and CDR2 FQNEAQ (reference sequence). Trimming took 11 bases from V and 6 from J, leaving 28 bases between them. The CDR3 sequence is 17 residues long.

With regard to this clone: Other nucleotide sequences from this sample produce the same CDR3. The CDR3 region has the DNA TGCGCCAGCAGCTCGGACAGGGTGTATGAGACCCAGTACTTC. It specifies CASSSDRVYETQYF. The chain is built from TRBV5-1 and TRBJ2-5, with 8 bases matching TRBD1. Germline V CDR1 and CDR2: SGHRS, YFSETQ. This CDR3 has 14 residues. V dropped 3 bases and J dropped 5; count of bases not matched to a gene: 6.

This clone was recorded at least ten times. Other DNA sequences within the sample encode an identical CDR3. V usage is TRBV7-9 and J usage is TRBJ2-3; D uncertain. The V end was cut by 5 bases, the J end by 1 base, with 7 bases between. Germline V gives CDR1 SEHNR, CDR2 FQNEAQ (reference sequence). The length of the CDR3 is 13 residues. Written as DNA, the CDR3 is TGTGCCAGCAGCCCTCGAGGCACAGATACGCAGTATTTT. It yields the protein CASSPRGTDTQYF.

Only a few counts were recorded for this clone. The V call is TRBV2, the J call TRBJ1-3; D unresolved. The CDR3 is 15 amino acids. V lost 3 bases to trimming and J lost 1 base, with 10 bases between them. CDR1 and CDR2 (germline): SNHLY, FYNNEI. The CDR3: CASSESRASGNTIYF. The CDR3 nucleotides are TGTGCCAGCAGTGAGTCACGGGCATCTGGAAACACCATATATTTT.

This clone was observed many times. This rearrangement joins TRBV14 to TRBJ2-3; weak D call: TRBD1 (5 bases). The ends were cut back, 4 bases at V and 3 bases at J, with 17 bases in the middle. Germline lookup yields CDR1 SGHDN and CDR2 FVKESK. There are 16 residues in the CDR3. As DNA, the CDR3 is TGTGCCAGCAGCCCGTCGTGGGGCACCAGGACAGATACGCAGTATTTT. Amino acids: CASSPSWGTRTDTQYF.

This clone appeared a few times. The chain combines TRBV9 with TRBJ2-1, with TRBD2 identical over 14 bases. Germline loops: CDR1 SGDLS, CDR2 YYNGEE. The CDR3 covers 17 residues. V shed 4 bases and J 0 bases; nucleotides not matched to a gene: 3. The CDR3 sequence is CASSTGTSGSSYNEQFF. CDR3 bases: TGTGCCAGCAGCACCGGGACTAGCGGGAGCTCCTACAATGAGCAGTTCTTC.

This clone was found a few times. CDR3 region: CASGKTYEQYF. The CDR3 DNA follows: TGTGCCAGCGGGAAAACCTACGAGCAGTACTTC. This chain uses TRBV6-5 with TRBJ2-7, with D unresolved. Trimming pared 8 bases from V and 2 bases from J, leaving 7 bases between. Germline V gives CDR1 MNHEY, CDR2 SVGAGI. The CDR3 has 11 amino acids.

There are a few counts of this clone. V and J are TRBV28 and TRBJ2-7, with 9 positions matching TRBD1. Germline CDR1 is MDHEN and CDR2 is SYDVKM. Unmatched junction bases numbered 7, after V lost 6 bases and J lost 1 base. The CDR3 has 15 amino acids. The CDR3 here is CASSRTGTGSYEQYF. The CDR3, as DNA: TGTGCCAGCAGCCGTACCGGGACAGGGTCCTACGAGCAGTACTTC.

Notes on this clone: Other DNA sequences in the sample encode the same CDR3. The chain carries TRBV9 and TRBJ1-5; the match to TRBD1 covers 8 bases. This CDR3 spans 15 amino acids. J was trimmed by 6 bases and V by 3 bases; bases with no gene match: 8. CDR1 and CDR2 (germline): SGDLS, YYNGEE. CDR3 amino acids: CASSERGQELQPQHF. CDR3 coding DNA: TGTGCCAGCAGCGAGAGGGGACAGGAACTTCAGCCCCAGCATTTT. Variable domain in full (rest from reference TRBV9 and TRBJ1-5): DSGVTQTPKHLITATGQRVTLRCSPRSGDLSVYWYQQSLDQGLQFLIQYYNGEERAKGNILERFSAQQFPDLHSELNLSSLELGDSALYFCASSERGQELQPQHFGDGTRLSIL.

In this sample, this clone turned up a few times. The gene calls are TRBV15 and TRBJ1-5; the D gene is possibly TRBD1 (6 bases). V lost 0 bases, J lost 9 bases, and 15 bases lay in between. CDR3 size: 15 residues. In germline, CDR1 is LNHNV, CDR2 YYDKDF (reference sequence). For the CDR3, the DNA is TGTGCCACCAGCAGAGATAAGGGGGTTGTAGGGCCCCAGCATTTT. It is translated as CATSRDKGVVGPQHF.

The chain uses TRBV4-3 and TRBJ1-2; TRBD1 matches at 10 bases. Trimming took 3 bases from V and 7 from J; bases not matched to a gene: 2. The CDR3 length is 13 residues. CDR1 is LGHNA and CDR2 is YSLEER in the germline V gene. CDR3 loop: CASSHGQGGGYTF. In DNA form, the CDR3 reads TGCGCCAGCAGCCATGGACAGGGGGGTGGCTACACCTTC.

The CDR3 sequence is CASSHGQAREKLFF. DNA of the CDR3: TGTGCCAGCAGCCACGGACAGGCAAGGGAAAAACTGTTTTTT. The chain combines TRBV4-2 with TRBJ1-4; 7 bases are shared with TRBD1. The length of the CDR3 is 14 residues. The germline V gene has CDR1 LGHNA and CDR2 YNFKEQ. The V gene end was trimmed by 3 bases and the J gene end by 8 bases; junction bases not matched to a gene: 6.